The clone carrying this T cell receptor (beta chain) has ten or more counts. Its antigen is unidentified. This sample is part of a study of T cell repertoires in cytomegalovirus infection. About the study: Based on public TCR beta signatures, there were indications of CMV infection and of a matching HLA type.

Overall study results and limits: The ex vivo response was dominated by HLA-C-restricted CMV-specific TCR beta clonotypes. Using cumulative public TCR beta family frequency, the authors identified those who carried CMV together with the relevant HLA.

TCRdb re-called the reads through MiXCR, storing one row per CDR3 protein. The sample lists about 240,000 distinct CDR3 sequences; 6% to 8% were seen once. CDR3 length: 13 amino acids. V was shortened by 5 bases and J by 8 bases, with 13 bases between the two germline ends. Germline V CDR1 and CDR2: SGHRS, YFSETQ. The TCR sequence derives from a human donor in good health (CMV status not recorded). Some clones in this sample may be carry-over from other donors' samples. Material: PBMCs. This rearrangement joins TRBV5-1 to TRBJ1-4; D may be TRBD1 (6 bases). The CDR3 DNA is TGCGCCAGCAGTCGGGCAGGGGAAGAAAAACTGTTTTTT. Amino acid sequence: CASSRAGEEKLFF.